There are many counts of the clone carrying this TCR beta chain. As yet, its antigen is unknown. These data are taken from a study of early T cells in non-severe SARS-CoV-2 infection. About the research overall: Chains were not paired, and sequencing was done on bulk RNA from unsorted whole blood. General study results and limits: VDJdb matching, biased toward anti-spike CD8 responses, missed private and CD4 specificities.

The V gene lost 5 bases and the J gene lost 7 bases, with 15 bases spanning the gap. The germline CDR1 and CDR2 sequences are SQVTM and ANQGSEA. The CDR3 has 12 amino acids. Attached unique molecular identifiers marked individual cDNA molecules. One entry per CDR3 protein, called by TCRdb with MiXCR from the 5' RACE reads. The sample lists tens of thousands of distinct CDR3 sequences; over 4.5% were seen once. Source material: whole blood. The clonotype was recovered from an adult who was a healthcare worker with PCR-confirmed SARS-CoV-2 infection or an uninfected control (not recorded which). This chain links TRBV29-1 with TRBJ2-7, with D uncertain. CDR3 DNA: TGCAGCGTTTATAACACCGGTCGGGAGCAGTACTTC. This gives the protein CSVYNTGREQYF.